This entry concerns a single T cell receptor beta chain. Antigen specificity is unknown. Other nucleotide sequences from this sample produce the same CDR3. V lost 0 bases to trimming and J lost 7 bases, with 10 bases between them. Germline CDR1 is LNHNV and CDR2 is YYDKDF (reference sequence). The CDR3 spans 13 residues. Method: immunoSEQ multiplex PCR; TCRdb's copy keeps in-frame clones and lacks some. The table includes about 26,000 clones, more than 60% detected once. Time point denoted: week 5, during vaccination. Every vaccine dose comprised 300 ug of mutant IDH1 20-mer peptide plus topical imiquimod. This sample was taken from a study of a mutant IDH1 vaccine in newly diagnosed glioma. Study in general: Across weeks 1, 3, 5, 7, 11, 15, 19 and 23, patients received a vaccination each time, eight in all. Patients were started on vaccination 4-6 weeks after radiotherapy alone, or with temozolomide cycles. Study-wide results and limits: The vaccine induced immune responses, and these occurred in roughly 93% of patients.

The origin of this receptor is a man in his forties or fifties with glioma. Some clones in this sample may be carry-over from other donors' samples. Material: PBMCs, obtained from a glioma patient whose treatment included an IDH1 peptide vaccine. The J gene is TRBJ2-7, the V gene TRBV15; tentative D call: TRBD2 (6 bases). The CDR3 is CATSRDRGREQYF. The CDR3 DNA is TGTGCCACCAGCAGAGATCGAGGGAGGGAGCAGTACTTC.